Shown below are 13 T cell receptor beta chains from a single sample sequenced in a study of shared clonotypes between healthy human individuals. TCRdb's copy holds only in-frame clones and misses some; the assay was immunoSEQ multiplex PCR. The sample holds roughly 300,000 clones, roughly 84% seen once. The material sequenced was memory CD8+ T cells sorted from blood. This sample's subset: CD45RO+ cells pooled with CCR7-negative TemRA cells. All receptors derive from a young man in good health.

This sequence joins TRBV7-9 and TRBJ1-2; 9 bases fit TRBD1. V was clipped by 1 base and J by 2 bases; unmatched bases: 8. Germline CDR1 SEHNR, CDR2 FQNEAQ (reference sequence). The CDR3 is made up of 17 amino acids. CDR3 nucleotide sequence: TGTGCCAGCAGCTTAGGGTACGGACAGGGGTCGAACTATGGCTACACCTTC. Protein sequence: CASSLGYGQGSNYGYTF.

V and J are TRBV1 and TRBJ2-3. TRBV1 is a pseudogene. This CDR3 region has 15 residues. CDR3 loop: CTSSHRPVWGDTQYF. The CDR3 bases are TGCACCAGCAGCCATAGACCGGTTTGGGGGGATACGCAGTATTTT.

The gene calls are TRBV27 and TRBJ2-7; 7 bases map to TRBD1. This CDR3 spans 12 amino acids. CDR1 is MNHEY, CDR2 SMNVEV, per germline (reference sequence). Trimming cost V 5 bases and J 9 bases; bases outside gene matches: 7. CDR3 DNA: TGTGCCAGCAGTCTGATAGGACAGGTGCAGTACTTC. It codes for CASSLIGQVQYF.

The CDR3 sequence: CASSYSVLAGENTQYF. The CDR3 region has the DNA TGTGCCAGCAGTTACTCGGTCCTAGCGGGGGAAAATACGCAGTATTTT. V and J are TRBV6-5 and TRBJ2-3; 10 bases match TRBD2. Germline V gene data show CDR1 as MNHEY and CDR2 as SVGAGI. The CDR3 extends over 16 amino acids. Trimming took 0 bases from V and 7 from J; bases not matched to a gene: 7.

The CDR3 DNA reads as TGCAGCGCGGACAGGGAGGGGTTCGTGCAGTACTTC. Protein: CSADREGFVQYF. The chain employs TRBV29-1 and TRBJ2-5, with a possible D match to TRBD1 (8 bases). V was clipped by 7 bases and J by 11 bases, with 20 bases between them. The germline V gene has CDR1 SQVTM and CDR2 ANQGSEA. CDR3 length: 12 residues.

The chain has TRBV9 and TRBJ2-5; a possible D gene is TRBD2 (5 bases). Germline V gene lookup returns CDR1 SGDLS and CDR2 YYNGEE. This CDR3 is built from 15 residues. Trimming cost V 3 bases and J 2 bases, with 14 bases left between them. In nucleotides, the CDR3 is TGTGCCAGCAGCGCGACTTCAGGACTGCAAGAGACCCAGTACTTC. It translates to CASSATSGLQETQYF. Complete variable domain (other parts from reference TRBV9 and TRBJ2-5): DSGVTQTPKHLITATGQRVTLRCSPRSGDLSVYWYQQSLDQGLQFLIQYYNGEERAKGNILERFSAQQFPDLHSELNLSSLELGDSALYFCASSATSGLQETQYFGPGTRLLVL.

The rearrangement joins TRBV9 to TRBJ2-5; a possible D gene is TRBD2 (5 bases). The length of the CDR3 is 14 residues. CDR1 is SGDLS, CDR2 YYNGEE, per germline. V was trimmed by 1 base and J by 2 bases, leaving 9 bases between them. The CDR3 sequence: CASSVFGGQETQYF. The CDR3 nucleotides are TGTGCCAGCAGCGTATTCGGAGGACAAGAGACCCAGTACTTC.

In DNA form, the CDR3 reads TGTGCCAGCAGCCCTCCGGTAATCGGAAGTGATTCACCCCTCCACTTT. Its translation: CASSPPVIGSDSPLHF. The rearrangement links TRBV7-9 to TRBJ1-6, with D hard to call. Germline CDR1 is SEHNR and CDR2 is FQNEAQ (reference sequence). V shed 5 bases and J shed 8 bases, with 19 bases lying between them. CDR3 length: 16 residues.

This chain links TRBV6-1 with TRBJ1-2; maybe TRBD1 (5 bases). Trimming took off 1 base at V and 5 bases at J, with 11 bases between the two ends. There are 14 residues in the CDR3. CDR1 is MNHNS and CDR2 is SASEGT in the germline V gene. This chain's CDR3 is CASSEVVGAYGYTF. The CDR3 coding sequence is TGTGCCAGCAGTGAAGTTGTAGGGGCGTATGGCTACACCTTC.

The table lists this clone with a count of one. The V and J genes are TRBV4-3 and TRBJ2-3; TRBD1 aligns across 11 bases. CDR3 size: 15 residues. Germline lookup yields CDR1 LGHNA and CDR2 YSLEER. J lost 1 base, V lost 4 bases, and 1 base had no gene match. CDR3 sequence (DNA): TGCGCCAGCAGCCCGGGACAGGGGGGCACAGATACGCAGTATTTT. This encodes CASSPGQGGTDTQYF.

This rearrangement joins TRBV4-1 to TRBJ1-6; D is undetermined. The CDR3 length is 15 residues. V shed 1 base and J shed 10 bases, with 14 bases lying between them. CDR1 and CDR2 (germline): MGHRA, YSYEKL. The CDR3 region is CASSQVGGSGSPLHF. The CDR3 bases are TGCGCCAGCAGCCAAGTGGGAGGGAGTGGATCACCCCTCCACTTT.

The V call is TRBV7-9, the J call TRBJ1-5; D is undetermined. Trimming shortened V by 3 bases and J by 4 bases, and 13 bases separated the two germline ends. The CDR3 spans 15 residues. Germline assignment: CDR1 SEHNR and CDR2 FQNEAQ (reference sequence). DNA of the CDR3: TGTGCCAGCAGCTTGGCTGGAGAATTGAATCAGCCCCAGCATTTT. Translation: CASSLAGELNQPQHF.

The V call is TRBV7-8, the J call TRBJ2-7; TRBD1 matches at 8 bases. The CDR3 runs 13 residues. V lost 3 bases and J lost 6; bases outside the gene matches: 4. Germline V gene lookup returns CDR1 SGHVS and CDR2 FQNEAQ. In nucleotides, the CDR3 is TGTGCCAGCAGCTTCCCAGGGGGCGGCGAGCAGTACTTC. It encodes CASSFPGGGEQYF.